This T cell receptor beta chain originates from a study of blood T cell repertoires in COVID-19. The CDR3 is made up of 19 amino acids. Losses at the gene ends were 3 bases for V and 2 bases for J; bases not matched to a gene: 16. Germline V gene sequence: CDR1 SGHNT, CDR2 YYREEE (reference sequence). The table came from immunoSEQ multiplex PCR; TCRdb's copy has only in-frame clones and leaves some out. The table has about 210,000 clones, 85% to 90% seen once; the top ten hold approximately 1.5%. The sample taken for sequencing was peripheral blood. The chain links TRBV5-4 to TRBJ2-7; 11 nucleotides match TRBD2. This clonotype was sampled from a young man with active or convalescent COVID-19. CDR3 coding DNA: TGTGCCAGCAGCTGGCACCAGGATAGCGGGAGGGCCTATACCTACGAGCAGTACTTC. Translating gives CASSWHQDSGRAYTYEQYF.